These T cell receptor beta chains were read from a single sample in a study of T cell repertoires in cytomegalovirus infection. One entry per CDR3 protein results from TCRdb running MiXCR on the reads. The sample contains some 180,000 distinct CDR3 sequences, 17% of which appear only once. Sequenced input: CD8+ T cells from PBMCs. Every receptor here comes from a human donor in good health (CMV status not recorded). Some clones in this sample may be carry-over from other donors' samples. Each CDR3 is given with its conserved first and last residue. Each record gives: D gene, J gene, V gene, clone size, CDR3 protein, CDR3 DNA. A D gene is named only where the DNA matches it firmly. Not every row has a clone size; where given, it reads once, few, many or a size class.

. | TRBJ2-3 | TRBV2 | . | CASSDGQGEADTQYF | TGTGCCAGCAGTGACGGGCAGGGGGAGGCAGATACGCAGTATTTT
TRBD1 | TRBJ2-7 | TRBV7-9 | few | CASSSPGTGSYEQYF | TGTGCCAGCAGCTCACCCGGGACAGGTTCCTACGAGCAGTACTTC
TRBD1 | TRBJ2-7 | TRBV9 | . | CASSVAGQPLHF | TGTGCCAGCAGCGTAGCGGGACAGCCGTTGCACTTC
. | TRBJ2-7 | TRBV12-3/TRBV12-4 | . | CASSLEGVPYEQYF | TGTGCCAGCAGTTTAGAGGGGGTTCCCTACGAGCAGTACTTC
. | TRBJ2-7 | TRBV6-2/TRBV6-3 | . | CASSSRDAYEQYF | TGTGCCAGCAGTTCGAGGGATGCCTACGAGCAGTACTTC
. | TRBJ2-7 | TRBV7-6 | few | CASSRGTTYEQYF | TGTGCCAGCTCGAGGGGGACTACCTACGAGCAGTACTTC
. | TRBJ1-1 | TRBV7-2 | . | CASSPQTGNTEAFF | TGTGCCAGCAGCCCACAGACGGGGAACACTGAAGCTTTCTTT
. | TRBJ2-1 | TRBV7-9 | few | CASSLTTTSRHNEQFF | TGTGCCAGCAGCTTGACTACCACGAGTAGGCACAATGAGCAGTTCTTC
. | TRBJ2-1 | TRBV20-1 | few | CRWASSYNEQFF | TGCAGGTGGGCTAGCAGCTACAATGAGCAGTTCTTC
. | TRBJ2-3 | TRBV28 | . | CASSLGLSDTQYF | TGTGCCAGCAGTTTAGGGCTTTCAGATACGCAGTATTTT
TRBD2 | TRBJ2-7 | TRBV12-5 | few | CASGDAGGVEEQYF | TGTGCTAGTGGCGACGCGGGGGGAGTGGAAGAGCAGTACTTC